This T cell receptor beta chain was sequenced for a study of T-cell memory formation after mild COVID-19 (dated by TCRdb to the early 2020s). Broadly, across the study: TCR sequence clusters from the two donors were largely donor specific. In a couple of donors, T-cell clones that expanded and contracted after mild COVID-19 were followed by sequencing TCRalpha and TCRbeta repertoires longitudinally. Two young, previously healthy adult volunteers, one female and one male, were included in the cohort. General conclusions and limits of the study: The study covered only two mild cases, and larger cohorts including severe cases with pre-infection samples were considered necessary. Whether the second-wave clones peaking on day 37 were SARS-CoV-2 specific was not confirmed. Contracting CD4+ clones were located mainly in the CM and EM memory subsets, whereas CD8+ clones were found to be enriched in EMRA. Some responding clones were found in pre-infection memory, which suggests that pre-existing cross-reactive memory T cells took part in the SARS-CoV-2 response. Clones that contracted from day 15 to 85 showed balanced CD4/CD8 phenotypes, whereas a second wave of clones that expanded from day 15 to 37 leaned towards CD4+.

The germline V gene (reference sequence) specifies DFQATT as CDR1 and SNEGSKA as CDR2. Including the terminal cysteine and phenylalanine, the CDR3 comprises 14 residues. The entry retains the CDR3 DNA only, 42 bases that are in frame from base 1. V lost 0 bases and J lost 9 bases; the stretch between them is 14 bases long. Ficoll-Paque density gradient centrifugation was used to isolate PBMCs. This clonotype was seen more than once but under ten times. Its recognized antigen is unknown. It has no much larger one-base neighbor in the sample; base qualities were not kept. The reads were generated on an Illumina NovaSeq 6000. TCRalpha and TCRbeta cDNA libraries were built by 5'RACE with constant-segment primers, adding sample barcodes and unique molecular identifiers. Trizol reagent was used to extract RNA from every sample. Amplification of the libraries took two PCR steps, and the second step added a second sample barcode plus Illumina TruSeq adapters. Sequencing of libraries was performed on an Illumina NovaSeq with 2 x 150 bp paired-end reads. In the original analysis: With migec v1.2.7, reads were demultiplexed and then collapsed into UMI-guided consensus sequences. Using mixcr v2.1.11, the UMI consensuses were aligned to TRA and TRB V and J templates and assembled into clonotypes. A clonotype was counted as expanded or contracted only when both edgeR and NoisET called the clonotype significant, with the noise models trained on biological replicates. For edgeR calls, a false discovery rate-adjusted p below 0.01 and a log2 fold-change threshold of 1 were applied. As an exploratory analysis of dynamics, max-normalized trajectories of the 1000 most abundant clonotypes were examined with PCA combined with hierarchical clustering. Separately sequenced CD4+ and CD8+ repertoires were used to assign a CD4 or CD8 phenotype to each responding clone. TCRdb took the public reads, trimmed them with fastp at Q25, ran MiXCR for clone calling and kept in-frame beta chains. Merged by CDR3 protein, the rows form single entries marked with the most common genes and DNA. The V and J calls, along with clone size, are taken from TCRdb and not from the paper's own processing. Across this sample there are about 200,000 distinct CDR3 sequences, with over 9.5% seen only once. The biggest ten clones account for around 3.4% of the sample.

The sample comprised PBMCs or a T cell subset sorted from them (not recorded which). This TCR was recovered from a man younger than 35 who had mild COVID-19 (a few samples of this study predate the infection). The sample titles of this study are shuffled in the database, so cell type and time point are left out; the donor was told from shared clones. The receptor chain draws on TRBV20-1 and TRBJ1-4; no D segment can be confidently identified. The CDR3 protein: CSARDGGLSKKLFF. The DNA sequence is TGCAGTGCTAGAGATGGAGGACTCTCGAAAAAACTGTTTTTT.